The 30 T cell receptor beta chains in this list originate from one sample, sequenced in a study of CD8 T cells in Susac syndrome. RNA amounts of about 0.5 to 1 ug underwent reverse transcription with random hexamers. TCRdb fed the immunoSEQ multiplex PCR reads into MiXCR, producing one record per CDR3 protein. The top ten hold more than 0.4% of the sample, which has 80,000 or so distinct CDR3 sequences, 94% seen once. The sequenced material came from CD8+ T cells from PBMCs. The receptors shown here come from a human donor with Susac syndrome.

The chain is built from TRBV6-2 or TRBV6-3 and TRBJ2-6; TRBD1 or TRBD2 may be the D gene (5 bases each). Trimming took 2 bases from V and 4 from J, leaving 9 bases between them. Per germline, CDR1 MNHEY and CDR2 SVGEGT. The CDR3 sequence is 15 residues long. The CDR3 DNA reads TGTGCCAGCAGTTACGGGACCTCAGGGGCCAACGTCCTGACTTTC. Translated: CASSYGTSGANVLTF.

This CDR3 reads CASQGVNSPLHF. As DNA, the CDR3 is TGTGCCAGCCAGGGGGTAAATTCACCCCTCCACTTT. The rearrangement joins TRBV6-5 to TRBJ1-6, with 7 bases aligning to TRBD1. Germline V CDR1 and CDR2: MNHEY, SVGAGI. The CDR3 has 12 residues. V dropped 8 bases and J dropped 7; count of bases not matched to a gene: 2.

The chain has TRBV2 and TRBJ1-1; D ambiguous. Per the germline V gene, CDR1 is SNHLY and CDR2 is FYNNEI. The CDR3 consists of 12 residues. The ends were cut back, 6 bases at V and 5 bases at J, with 10 bases in the middle. This CDR3 is CASRDRLTEAFF. In DNA, the CDR3 is TGTGCCAGCAGGGACCGTCTTACTGAAGCTTTCTTT.

The CDR3 DNA is TGTGCCGAGGACCCCAGCGGGGGACCTAGCGCAGATACGCAGTATTTT. Translating gives CAEDPSGGPSADTQYF. This chain links TRBV7-9 with TRBJ2-3; the match to TRBD2 covers 8 bases. CDR1 SEHNR and CDR2 FQNEAQ come from the germline V gene (reference sequence). V trimming: 11 bases; J trimming: 4 bases; junction bases outside the gene matches: 17. This CDR3 has 16 residues.

The V call is TRBV5-6, the J call TRBJ1-5; D might be TRBD1 (5 bases). The germline V gene has CDR1 SGHDT and CDR2 YYEEEE. The CDR3 consists of 15 residues. Trimming pared 1 base from V and 5 bases from J, leaving 13 bases between. In DNA, the CDR3 is TGTGCCAGCAGCTTGCGGGATGACAGCCATCAGCCCCAGCATTTT. Translation gives CASSLRDDSHQPQHF.

V is TRBV9 and J is TRBJ2-1, with D possibly being TRBD2 (7 bases). The germline gives CDR1 SGDLS, CDR2 YYNGEE. V shed 4 bases and J shed 4 bases, with 18 bases lying between them. The CDR3 sequence is 16 residues long. The CDR3 region is CASSSRKGGVYNEQFF. The CDR3 DNA follows: TGTGCCAGCAGCTCGAGGAAGGGGGGGGTATACAATGAGCAGTTCTTC. The full variable domain, with the rest looked up from reference TRBV9 and TRBJ2-1, is DSGVTQTPKHLITATGQRVTLRCSPRSGDLSVYWYQQSLDQGLQFLIQYYNGEERAKGNILERFSAQQFPDLHSELNLSSLELGDSALYFCASSSRKGGVYNEQFFGPGTRLTVL.

This chain connects TRBV27 to TRBJ2-1; TRBD1 might be the D (6 bases). Germline loops: CDR1 MNHEY, CDR2 SMNVEV (reference sequence). CDR3 length equals 13 residues. V gave up 6 bases and J gave up 5 bases, with 11 bases separating them. The CDR3 DNA follows: TGTGCCAGCAGAACCGGGACAAACAATGAGCAGTTCTTC. Protein sequence: CASRTGTNNEQFF.

The chain recombines TRBV5-6 with TRBJ2-5; TRBD2 might be the D (7 bases). The length of the CDR3 is 14 residues. In germline, CDR1 is SGHDT, CDR2 YYEEEE. V lost 6 bases, J lost 9 bases, and 21 bases lay in between. The CDR3 bases are TGTGCCAGCACCCTGGGGGGGCCTCATCGGGCCCAGTACTTC. As protein: CASTLGGPHRAQYF.

The V and J genes are TRBV4-1 and TRBJ1-1; D gene uncertain. The CDR3 has 14 residues. The V end was cut by 3 bases, the J end by 3 bases, with 11 bases between. Germline values: CDR1 MGHRA, CDR2 YSYEKL. The CDR3 nucleotides are TGCGCCAGCAGCCATTTAGACGGACACACTGAAGCTTTCTTT. Translation gives CASSHLDGHTEAFF.

The rearrangement links TRBV11-2 to TRBJ2-7, with TRBD2 matching over 12 bases. Per the germline V gene, CDR1 is SGHAT and CDR2 is FQNNGV. This CDR3 contains 17 residues. The junction had 7 bases not matched to a gene; V was cut back by 1 base and J by 3 bases. In nucleotides, the CDR3 is TGTGCCAGCAGCTTAGTACTAGCGGGGGGACCGAACTACGAGCAGTACTTC. This sequence encodes CASSLVLAGGPNYEQYF.

The CDR3 DNA follows: TGTGCCAGCAGTTTGGTCGGGAGACCCCTCCACTTT. It yields the protein CASSLVGRPLHF. The chain carries TRBV27 and TRBJ1-6; D call uncertain. This CDR3 spans 12 amino acids. V was clipped by 3 bases and J by 12 bases, with 9 bases between them. The germline CDR1 and CDR2 sequences are MNHEY and SMNVEV (reference sequence).

The chain couples TRBV5-1 to TRBJ2-3; D unclear. The ends were cut back, 5 bases at V and 3 bases at J, with 4 bases in the middle. This CDR3 is built from 11 residues. The germline CDR1 and CDR2 sequences are SGHRS and YFSETQ. In nucleotides, the CDR3 is TGCGCCAGCAGGGCGACAGATACGCAGTATTTT. Its translation is CASRATDTQYF.

This clonotype was seen a few times. CDR3 DNA sequence: TGTGCCAGCAGTGCTCCGGGACAGAGGGGCGAGCAGTACTTC. It specifies CASSAPGQRGEQYF. The V gene is TRBV2, the J gene TRBJ2-7, with TRBD1 matching 7 bases. CDR3 size: 14 residues. The trim removed 4 bases at V and 6 bases at J, leaving 9 bases unmatched. Germline-derived CDR1 and CDR2 are SNHLY and FYNNEI. Full variable domain (outside the CDR3, taken from reference TRBV2 and TRBJ2-7): EPEVTQTPSHQVTQMGQEVILRCVPISNHLYFYWYRQILGQKVEFLVSFYNNEISEKSEIFDDQFSVERPDGSNFTLKIRSTKLEDSAMYFCASSAPGQRGEQYFGPGTRLTVT.

The V gene is TRBV3-1, the J gene TRBJ2-2, with 12 bases identical to TRBD2. The germline gives CDR1 LGHDT, CDR2 YNNKEL (reference sequence). V lost 4 bases to trimming and J lost 6 bases; unmatched junction nucleotides: 6. CDR3 length: 16 residues. The CDR3, as DNA: TGTGCCAGCAGCCCTCGGACTAGCGGGGAACCCGGGGAGCTGTTTTTT. Translated, it gives CASSPRTSGEPGELFF.

The chain recombines TRBV14 with TRBJ2-2; D unresolved. This CDR3 has 14 amino acids. V lost 5 bases and J lost 4, with 11 bases in between. Germline V gives CDR1 SGHDN, CDR2 FVKESK. The CDR3 region has the DNA TGTGCCAGCAGCTCAGACTTGACCACCGGGGAGCTGTTTTTT. Protein: CASSSDLTTGELFF.

J is TRBJ2-3 and V is TRBV7-9; D is ambiguous. Looked up from germline, CDR1 is SEHNR and CDR2 is FQNEAQ (reference sequence). Trimming took 2 bases from V and 6 from J, leaving 6 bases between them. CDR3 length: 12 amino acids. The CDR3 reads CASSLIRDTQYF. Written as DNA, the CDR3 is TGTGCCAGCAGCTTAATCCGGGATACGCAGTATTTT. The full variable domain, rest sourced from reference TRBV7-9 and TRBJ2-3, is DTGVSQNPRHKITKRGQNVTFRCDPISEHNRLYWYRQTLGQGPEFLTYFQNEAQLEKSRLLSDRFSAERPKGSFSTLEIQRTEQGDSAMYLCASSLIRDTQYFGPGTRLTVL.

The chain combines TRBV28 with TRBJ2-1; D is undetermined. This CDR3 spans 15 amino acids. V gave up 3 bases and J gave up 0 bases, with 9 bases separating them. In germline, CDR1 is MDHEN, CDR2 SYDVKM. The CDR3 bases are TGTGCCAGCAGTTTGGGTGAGAGCTCCTACAATGAGCAGTTCTTC. Amino acid sequence: CASSLGESSYNEQFF.

The V and J genes are TRBV9 and TRBJ2-1; a weak D match, TRBD2 (5 bases). The end of the DNA aligns better with TRBJ2-7, so the J call may be wrong. The V gene's germline CDR1 is SGDLS and CDR2 YYNGEE. This CDR3 comprises 13 residues. CDR3 bases: TGTGCCAGCAGCGTAGCGGGGTCAGGAGAGCAGTACTTC. Translated: CASSVAGSGEQYF.

J is TRBJ1-5 and V is TRBV12-3 or TRBV12-4; D is possibly TRBD1 (5 bases). The V end was cut by 6 bases, the J end by 5 bases, with 14 bases between. The CDR3 is 14 amino acids. The DNA for the CDR3 is TGTGCCAGCAGAGAGAGGGGCGTGGATCAGCCCCAGCATTTT. This gives the protein CASRERGVDQPQHF.

In the case of this clonotype: Compared with germline, one end of the junction differs, possibly owing to a read error. The chain has TRBV12-5 and TRBJ2-2, with TRBD2 identical over 7 bases. Germline CDR1 LGHNT, CDR2 FRNRAP. This CDR3 region has 15 residues. The chain's CDR3 is CASADGGTNTGELFF. The CDR3 region has the DNA TGTGCCAGTGCGGACGGGGGGACCAACACCGGGGAGCTGTTTTTT.

The CDR3 spells CAWSIGQGDEAFF. Written as DNA, the CDR3 is TGTGCCTGGAGTATTGGACAGGGGGATGAAGCTTTCTTT. The chain has TRBV30 and TRBJ1-1; 10 bases agree with TRBD1. V lost 2 bases to trimming and J lost 7 bases; unmatched junction nucleotides: 4. Germline V gene lookup returns CDR1 GTSNPN and CDR2 SVGIG (reference sequence). CDR3 length: 13 residues.

The CDR3 reads CASSSRGGRADTQYF. CDR3 nucleotide sequence: TGTGCCAGCAGTTCGCGGGGGGGCCGGGCAGATACGCAGTATTTT. The J gene is TRBJ2-3, the V gene TRBV27, with TRBD2 identical over 9 bases. This CDR3 has 15 amino acids. After removal of 4 bases from V and 4 bases from J, the junction contained 6 bases not matched to a gene. Germline CDR1 and CDR2: MNHEY and SMNVEV (reference sequence).

The V gene is TRBV28, the J gene TRBJ1-6, with D perhaps TRBD1 (5 bases). The germline V and J ends were trimmed by 5 bases and 14 bases, with 13 bases remaining between them. This CDR3 region has 12 residues. Germline V gene lookup returns CDR1 MDHEN and CDR2 SYDVKM. The CDR3 reads CASSPDPRALHF. For the CDR3, the DNA is TGTGCCAGCAGTCCAGACCCCAGGGCCCTCCACTTT.

The J gene is TRBJ1-6, the V gene TRBV12-3 or TRBV12-4, with D possibly matching TRBD1 (5 bases). Trimming pared 4 bases from V and 8 bases from J, leaving 18 bases between. There are 16 residues in the CDR3. The CDR3 loop is CASSWGSQESDSPLHF. CDR3 coding DNA: TGTGCCAGCAGTTGGGGGTCGCAGGAATCGGATTCACCCCTCCACTTT.

In this sample, this clonotype turned up once. The chain links TRBV9 to TRBJ2-7; D gene uncertain. The CDR3 is 13 residues long. From germline, CDR1 is SGDLS and CDR2 YYNGEE. V lost 0 bases, J lost 3 bases, and 7 bases lay in between. CDR3 coding DNA: TGTGCCAGCAGCGTAGGGCCCAACTACGAGCAGTACTTC. It codes for CASSVGPNYEQYF.

The V gene is TRBV9, the J gene TRBJ2-7; the D is unclear. Germline V gene data show CDR1 as SGDLS and CDR2 as YYNGEE. The CDR3 is made up of 14 amino acids. Trimming took off 4 bases at V and 0 bases at J, with 11 bases between the two ends. CDR3 DNA: TGTGCCAGCAGCCCCCTCGTTGGCTCCTACGAGCAGTACTTC. Translating it yields CASSPLVGSYEQYF.

This clonotype was observed a few times. The chain links TRBV13 to TRBJ2-7; no clear D. CDR3 length equals 12 residues. Deletions cut 2 bases from V and 3 bases from J, with 5 bases between. Germline CDR1 and CDR2: PRHDT and FYEKMQ (reference sequence). The CDR3, as DNA: TGTGCCAGCAGCTTATCTGGCTACGAGCAGTACTTC. This encodes CASSLSGYEQYF.

V gene TRBV7-8 combines with J gene TRBJ1-6; 7 nucleotides agree with TRBD1. Germline values: CDR1 SGHVS, CDR2 FQNEAQ. The CDR3 has 15 residues. Trimming removed 4 bases from V and 9 bases from J; junction bases left unmatched: 9. CDR3 loop: CASSSPSGQPSPLHF. The CDR3 bases are TGTGCCAGCAGCTCGCCTTCGGGACAGCCTTCACCCCTCCACTTT.

The J gene is TRBJ2-7, the V gene TRBV9; either TRBD1 or TRBD2 may fit D (5 bases each). Germline V gives CDR1 SGDLS, CDR2 YYNGEE. The CDR3 has 14 residues. Trimming pared 0 bases from V and 6 bases from J, leaving 13 bases between. CDR3 coding DNA: TGTGCCAGCAGCGTAGAGCCAGGGACCGCCGAGCAGTACTTC. Translating gives CASSVEPGTAEQYF. The whole variable domain, remainder taken from reference TRBV9 and TRBJ2-7, is DSGVTQTPKHLITATGQRVTLRCSPRSGDLSVYWYQQSLDQGLQFLIQYYNGEERAKGNILERFSAQQFPDLHSELNLSSLELGDSALYFCASSVEPGTAEQYFGPGTRLTVT.

The V and J genes are TRBV20-1 and TRBJ1-5; no reliable D call. In germline, CDR1 is DFQATT, CDR2 SNEGSKA (reference sequence). The CDR3 covers 12 residues. Trimming removed 3 bases at V and 9 bases at J, with 12 bases between. CDR3 sequence (DNA): TGCAGTGCTAGCGGGGTTAAGACGCCCCAGCATTTT. Its protein product is CSASGVKTPQHF.